This T cell receptor (beta chain) was identified during a study of T-cell reconstitution after alpha-beta-depleted transplantation in children. The sample holds a few counts of this clonotype. V dropped 4 bases and J dropped 3 bases, with 14 bases sitting between them. This CDR3 has 15 amino acids. Germline CDR1 and CDR2: SGHDT and YYEEEE. The library targeted TCRbeta and was prepared with unique molecular identifiers. TCRdb reprocessed the PCR reads with MiXCR, giving one entry per CDR3 protein. Found here are about 270,000 distinct CDR3 sequences, almost 10% of them singletons; the top ten hold over 9%.

Sequenced material: PBMCs from the stem cell graft donor, taken from the stem cell graft. The clonotype was recovered from a human donor who donated a stem cell graft to a child with SCID. This sequence joins TRBV5-6 and TRBJ2-1; possibly TRBD1 for D (6 bases). The CDR3 DNA is TGTGCCAGCAGCCCAAGACAGGACATCTACAATGAGCAGTTCTTC. It is translated as CASSPRQDIYNEQFF.